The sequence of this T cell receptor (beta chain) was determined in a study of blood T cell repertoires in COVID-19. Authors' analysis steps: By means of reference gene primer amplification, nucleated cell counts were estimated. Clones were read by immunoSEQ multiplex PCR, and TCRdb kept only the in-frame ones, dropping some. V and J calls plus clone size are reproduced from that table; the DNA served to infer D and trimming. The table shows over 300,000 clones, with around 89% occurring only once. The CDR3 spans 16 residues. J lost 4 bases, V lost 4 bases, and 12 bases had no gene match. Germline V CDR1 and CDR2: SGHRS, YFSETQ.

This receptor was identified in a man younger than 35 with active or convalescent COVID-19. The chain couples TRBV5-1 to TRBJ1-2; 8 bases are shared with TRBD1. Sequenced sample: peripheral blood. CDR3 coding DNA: TGCGCCAGCAGCCCGGACCTGGCAGGGGGCCTCTATGGCTACACCTTC. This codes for CASSPDLAGGLYGYTF. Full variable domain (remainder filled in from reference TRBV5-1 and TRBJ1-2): KAGVTQTPRYLIKTRGQQVTLSCSPISGHRSVSWYQQTPGQGLQFLFEYFSETQRNKGNFPGRFSGRQFSNSRSEMNVSTLELGDSALYLCASSPDLAGGLYGYTFGSGTRLTVV.